This record looks at one T cell receptor (beta chain) sequence and its context. Its cognate antigen is unknown. A universal primer site came from template switching; cDNA carried unique molecular identifiers. TCRdb fed the 5' RACE reads into MiXCR, producing one record per CDR3 protein. The repertoire holds around 490,000 distinct CDR3 sequences, with around 24% as singletons. This record belongs to a study of identical twins. Study-level results: Beta out-of-frame twin sharing showed a weaker excess. Cord blood's abundant beta clonotypes had fewer insertions, unlike memory repertoires.

Every one of the donors was a healthy Caucasian. With 2 bases clipped from V and 5 bases from J, the junction kept 4 bases outside the gene matches. Germline values: CDR1 LNHNV, CDR2 YYDKDF (reference sequence). The CDR3 is 16 residues long. The same data also contributed to another study, on yellow fever vaccine responses in identical twins.

The origin of this receptor is a woman aged 18 to 35 in good health. The rearrangement joins TRBV15 to TRBJ2-1; TRBD2 matches at 12 bases. The sample comprised CD4+ T cells sorted from blood. The CDR3 coding sequence is TGTGCCACCAGCAGACTTAGGACTAGCGGGGACAATGAGCAGTTCTTC. Translation gives CATSRLRTSGDNEQFF.